The 12 T cell receptor beta chains in this list originate from one sample, sequenced in a study of OX40 agonist ivuxolimab in advanced cancers. The data were produced by immunoSEQ multiplex PCR, yet TCRdb's version contains in-frame clones alone and is incomplete. Counted here are 50,000 or so clones, approximately 81% occurring once; the ten biggest clones make up about 4.7%. The sample here was CD4+ or CD8+ T cells sorted from blood, taken in a trial of the OX40 agonist ivuxolimab. Receptors were obtained from an adult with an advanced solid tumor such as melanoma, head and neck, liver or kidney cancer.

The J gene is TRBJ1-6, the V gene TRBV30; TRBD1 matches at 12 bases. The germline CDR1 and CDR2 sequences are GTSNPN and SVGIG (reference sequence). The V gene end was trimmed by 4 bases and the J gene end by 9 bases; junction bases not matched to a gene: 4. The CDR3 has 14 residues. The chain's CDR3 is CAWTRDRGRSPLHF. CDR3 in DNA: TGTGCCTGGACGAGGGACAGGGGGCGTTCACCCCTCCACTTT.

This clone was counted between two and nine times. V gene TRBV9 combines with J gene TRBJ1-5; D gene ambiguous. In germline, CDR1 is SGDLS, CDR2 YYNGEE. Deletions cut 0 bases from V and 5 bases from J, with 3 bases between. The CDR3 runs to 12 residues. The CDR3 here is CASSVDDQPQHF. Here the CDR3 DNA reads TGTGCCAGCAGCGTAGACGATCAGCCCCAGCATTTT. The full variable domain, in which reference TRBV9 and TRBJ1-5 provide the parts outside the CDR3, is DSGVTQTPKHLITATGQRVTLRCSPRSGDLSVYWYQQSLDQGLQFLIQYYNGEERAKGNILERFSAQQFPDLHSELNLSSLELGDSALYFCASSVDDQPQHFGDGTRLSIL.

The V call is TRBV6-1, the J call TRBJ2-7; weak D call: TRBD1 (6 bases). The CDR3 length is 14 residues. V was pared by 7 bases and J by 3 bases, with 16 bases between. Germline loops: CDR1 MNHNS, CDR2 SASEGT. This CDR3 is CASKLPGHSYEQYF. CDR3 in DNA: TGTGCCAGCAAGTTGCCGGGACATAGCTACGAGCAGTACTTC.

The chain has TRBV7-9 and TRBJ2-2; D unclear. The CDR3 is 15 amino acids. CDR1 and CDR2 (germline): SEHNR, FQNEAQ (reference sequence). V shed 8 bases and J shed 0 bases, with 13 bases lying between them. As DNA, the CDR3 is TGTGCCAGCGAATGGGATGGCGCGAACACCGGGGAGCTGTTTTTT. This gives the protein CASEWDGANTGELFF.

The J gene is TRBJ2-1, the V gene TRBV6-4; 14 nucleotides align to TRBD2. CDR1 is MRHNA and CDR2 is SNTAGT in the germline V gene. Germline trimming cut 8 bases from V and 6 bases from J; bases unmatched to any gene: 21. The CDR3 is 20 residues long. As DNA, the CDR3 is TGTGCCAGCCTACTCACCTACGGGACTAGCGGGAGCCGTTCTACCAATGAGCAGTTCTTC. It translates to CASLLTYGTSGSRSTNEQFF.

The chain has TRBV19 and TRBJ2-1; D is perhaps TRBD1 (5 bases). V was cut by 0 bases and J by 4 bases, with 13 bases left in between. There are 16 residues in the CDR3. CDR1 LNHDA and CDR2 SQIVND come from the germline V gene (reference sequence). The chain's CDR3 is CASSIDTVGDYNEQFF. Here the CDR3 DNA reads TGTGCCAGTAGTATAGATACAGTAGGGGATTACAATGAGCAGTTCTTC.

The chain recombines TRBV7-2 with TRBJ1-1; D is possibly TRBD1 (6 bases). The CDR3 runs 13 residues. V gave up 5 bases and J gave up 10 bases, with 17 bases separating them. CDR1 SGHTA and CDR2 FQGNSA come from the germline V gene. The DNA of the CDR3 is TGTGCCAGCAGCAGCCGACAGGCTCGCTCAGCTTTCTTT. Residues: CASSSRQARSAFF.

The rearrangement links TRBV6-6 to TRBJ1-4; 10 bases align to TRBD1. V lost 7 bases to trimming and J lost 7 bases; unmatched junction nucleotides: 6. The CDR3 consists of 14 residues. Germline-derived CDR1 and CDR2 are MNHNY and SVGAGI (reference sequence). This CDR3 reads CASNPGQGIEKLFF. DNA for the CDR3: TGTGCCAGCAACCCGGGACAGGGGATTGAAAAACTGTTTTTT.

The V call is TRBV28, the J call TRBJ1-1, with no clear D. Per germline, CDR1 MDHEN and CDR2 SYDVKM. This CDR3 region has 12 residues. V lost 3 bases and J lost 6, with 8 bases in between. The CDR3 nucleotides are TGTGCCAGCAGTTTTGCGAGGCCTGAAGCTTTCTTT. Translation gives CASSFARPEAFF.

The chain couples TRBV5-1 to TRBJ2-1; possible D gene TRBD2, 5 bases. This CDR3 is built from 11 residues. Germline lookup yields CDR1 SGHRS and CDR2 YFSETQ. The V gene lost 2 bases and the J gene lost 9 bases, with 6 bases spanning the gap. CDR3 in amino acids: CASSLGGEQFF. CDR3 DNA sequence: TGCGCCAGCAGCTTAGGAGGTGAGCAGTTCTTC.

The rearrangement uses TRBV4-2 and TRBJ1-3; D remains unclear. V gave up 5 bases and J gave up 1 base, with 9 bases separating them. CDR3 length: 14 residues. Germline CDR1 and CDR2: LGHNA and YNFKEQ. CDR3 sequence reads: CASSISGSGNTIYF. CDR3 DNA: TGTGCCAGCAGCATAAGTGGGTCTGGAAACACCATATATTTT.

This chain connects TRBV4-1 to TRBJ2-4; no clear D gene. The germline CDR1 and CDR2 sequences are MGHRA and YSYEKL. The CDR3 is 18 amino acids. Trimming removed 1 base from V and 1 base from J, with 17 bases in between. The DNA for the CDR3 is TGCGCCAGCAGCCAAGGGCGGCAGGCGAGTGGTGCCAAAAACATTCAGTACTTC. Translation gives CASSQGRQASGAKNIQYF.